This is a list of T cell receptor beta chains from one sample in a study of T cells expressing NK-cell markers. TCRdb re-called the 5' RACE reads; one entry per CDR3 protein, DNA not given. Across about 370,000 distinct CDR3 sequences, the top ten clones capture about 10% of the sample. The sequenced sample consisted of blood T cells: a sorted CD56 or NKG2C T cell subset, CD4+ or CD8+ T cells, or bulk PBMC T cells (not recorded which). The receptors shown here come from a woman between 45 and 65 years old in good health. CDR3s include the opening cysteine and the closing phenylalanine or tryptophan. Fields, in order: J gene, V gene, CDR3 protein.

TRBJ2-3 | TRBV11-2 | CASLGGIDTQYF
TRBJ2-3 | TRBV20-1 | CSARAGTGAGRKWGPDTQYF
TRBJ1-1 | TRBV5-4 | CASRHSGMNTEAFF
TRBJ2-1 | TRBV5-1 | CASSFGLRGNYNEQFF
TRBJ2-1 | TRBV6-5 | CASSYSTRGGYDNEQFF
TRBJ2-1 | TRBV19 | CASSTRGWREQFF
TRBJ2-7 | TRBV3-1 | CASSQAEFYEQYF
TRBJ2-1 | TRBV6-1 | CASTEGGSTYNEQFF
TRBJ2-3 | TRBV24-1 | CATSDPGLAGPDTQYF
TRBJ1-3 | TRBV16 | CASSHTKTGNTIYF
TRBJ1-1 | TRBV6-6 | CASSYLDTEAFF
TRBJ2-3 | TRBV6-5 | CASTSGGGRANTQYF
TRBJ2-2 | TRBV5-1 | CASSTGTGGLNGELFF
TRBJ2-1 | TRBV11-2 | CASSPGYEQFF
TRBJ1-5 | TRBV12-3/TRBV12-4 | CASSRGNQPQHF
TRBJ2-5 | TRBV7-9 | CASSAGGPPTQYF
TRBJ2-3 | TRBV10-3 | CAISGGPEVKQYF
TRBJ2-2 | TRBV5-1 | CASSLELAARANTGELFF
TRBJ2-7 | TRBV28 | CASGRSYEQYF
TRBJ2-1 | TRBV5-1 | CASSSGLAGHNEQFF
TRBJ2-3 | TRBV10-3 | CAISESRETGDTQYF
TRBJ1-2 | TRBV5-1 | CASRPAQNYGYTF
TRBJ2-1 | TRBV9 | CASSARDPDPRFF
TRBJ2-4 | TRBV7-2 | CASSLGTPSGIQYF
TRBJ1-3 | TRBV4-2 | CASSLARALLSGNTIYF
TRBJ2-7 | TRBV5-1 | CASSQRDSYEQYF
TRBJ2-1 | TRBV5-1 | CASSPPGAANEQFF
TRBJ2-2 | TRBV20-1 | CSAPSPGELFF
TRBJ2-1 | TRBV5-1 | CASSSGQGRHNEQFF
TRBJ2-2 | TRBV5-5 | CASSFKRGYTGELFF
TRBJ2-7 | TRBV29-1 | CSATGQGAHEQYF
TRBJ2-7 | TRBV7-9 | CASSLGTASEQYF